This TCR beta chain was sequenced for a study of shared clonotypes between healthy human individuals. Whole-study findings and limits: An anticipated effect of sequencing depth on clonotype sharing among donors was recognized.

In regard to this clone: Its antigen is unknown.

CDR3 length: 13 residues. Germline V lookup: CDR1 SQVTM, CDR2 ANQGSEA. The ends lost 7 bases at V and 4 bases at J; junction bases unmatched: 7. Running of the assay took place at deep level. Unsorted PBMC DNA was sequenced on ten immunoSEQ deep assay plates. Clones were sequenced by immunoSEQ multiplex PCR, and TCRdb holds only the in-frame ones, with some missing. This table has 550,000 to 600,000 clones, around 77% appearing once. This sequence was found in a woman aged 40 to 50 in good health. Some clones in this sample may be carry-over from other donors' samples. The rearrangement links TRBV29-1 to TRBJ2-5, with 9 bases identical to TRBD2. Sequenced sample: PBMCs. CDR3 in amino acids: CSALAGGGETQYF. CDR3 nucleotides: TGCAGCGCCCTGGCGGGGGGGGGAGAGACCCAGTACTTC.